This T cell receptor beta chain comes out of a study of early T cells in non-severe SARS-CoV-2 infection. Study overall: Unsorted whole-blood RNA was sequenced in bulk, leaving chains unpaired.

Germline trimming cut 5 bases from V and 1 base from J; bases unmatched to any gene: 3. Germline values: CDR1 DFQATT, CDR2 SNEGSKA (reference sequence). The CDR3 is 14 residues long. This clonotype was picked up a small number of times. Antigen: not known. The study, taken as a whole, reports: There was a bias toward anti-spike CD8 responses in VDJdb matching, which missed private and CD4 specificities.

The TCR library protocol attached unique molecular identifiers to the individual cDNA molecules. TCRdb reanalysed the 5' RACE reads using MiXCR and keeps one entry per CDR3 protein. The data contain roughly 93,000 distinct CDR3 sequences, 14% to 15% of them singletons. The TCR was taken from an adult who was a healthcare worker with PCR-confirmed SARS-CoV-2 infection or an uninfected control (not recorded which). Material for sequencing was whole blood. J is TRBJ2-4 and V is TRBV20-1, with 9 bases identical to TRBD2. CDR3 region: CSACSGGAKNIQYF. CDR3 DNA sequence: TGCAGTGCTTGCAGCGGGGGGGCCAAAAACATTCAGTACTTC.